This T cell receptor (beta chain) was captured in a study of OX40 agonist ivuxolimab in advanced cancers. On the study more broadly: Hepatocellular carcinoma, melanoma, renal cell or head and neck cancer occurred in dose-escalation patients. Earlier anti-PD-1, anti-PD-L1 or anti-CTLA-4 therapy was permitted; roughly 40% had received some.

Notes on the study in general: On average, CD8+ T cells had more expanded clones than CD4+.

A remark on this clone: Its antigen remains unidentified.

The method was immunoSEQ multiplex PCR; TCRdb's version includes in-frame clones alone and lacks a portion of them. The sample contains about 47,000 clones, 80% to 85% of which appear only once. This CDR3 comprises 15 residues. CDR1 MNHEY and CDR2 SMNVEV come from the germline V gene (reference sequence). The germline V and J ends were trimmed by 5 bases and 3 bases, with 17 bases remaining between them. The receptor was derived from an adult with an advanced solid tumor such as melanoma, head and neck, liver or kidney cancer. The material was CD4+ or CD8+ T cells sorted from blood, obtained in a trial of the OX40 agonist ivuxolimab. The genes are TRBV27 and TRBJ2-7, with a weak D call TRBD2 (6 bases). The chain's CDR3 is CASSLTGSGFYEQYF. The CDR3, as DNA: TGTGCCAGCAGTCTAACCGGGAGCGGGTTCTACGAGCAGTACTTC.